What follows describes a single T cell receptor (beta chain). No antigen is known for it. The data were taken from a study of beta chain features in type 1 diabetes. Study results and limitations: Type 1 diabetes patients showed a moderate but significant shortening of TCRB CDR3s in all four CD4+ subsets. Compared with healthy donors, patients appeared to share more similar naive, central memory and regulatory TCRB repertoires.

Of the isolated RNA, all was reverse transcribed, and so the sequenced material was expressed TCRB transcripts. For naive, central memory and regulatory T cell samples, reads averaged approximately 3.9 million. Repertoires were generated with immunoSEQ multiplex PCR, while TCRdb's copy carries only in-frame clones and drops some. This table holds a few hundred thousand clones, 16% found once. The TCR originated in a man aged 30-40 years with type 1 diabetes. The sequencing input was naive CD4+ T cells from blood.

Here the CDR3 DNA reads TGCGCCAGCAGCTTGCAAGGGGAGGTCGCCTACGAGCAGTACTTC. Translated, it gives CASSLQGEVAYEQYF. The chain uses TRBV5-1 and TRBJ2-7; D may be TRBD2 (6 bases). Trimming took 1 base from V and 2 from J, leaving 13 bases between them. This CDR3 contains 15 residues. Germline CDR1 is SGHRS and CDR2 is YFSETQ.